Listed below are T cell receptor beta chains from one sample, sequenced in a study of blood T cell repertoires in COVID-19. TCRdb's table, derived via immunoSEQ multiplex PCR, lists solely in-frame clones and lacks some. The sample lists about 220,000 clones, around 82% occurring once. Sequenced input: peripheral blood. Receptors were obtained from a woman aged 60-75 years with acute or convalescent COVID-19. Each CDR3 is given with its conserved first and last residue. The D gene is left open where the match is weak. Clone size appears in some rows only: once, few, many, or a class for an expanded clone.

TRBJ1-2 | . | TRBV29-1 | TRBD1 | 13 | TGCAGCGTTGAGAGGACAGGGTCGGATGGCTACACCTTC | CSVERTGSDGYTF
TRBJ2-6 | . | TRBV4-3 | . | 18 | TGCGCCAGCAGCCAAGATCGGGTGAGGAGCTCTGGGGCCAACGTCCTGACTTTC | CASSQDRVRSSGANVLTF
TRBJ2-7 | . | TRBV6-5 | TRBD1 | 15 | TGTGCCAGCAGATACTCCGGGACAGGGACCTACGAGCAGTACTTC | CASRYSGTGTYEQYF
TRBJ2-1 | . | TRBV2 | TRBD2 | 11 | TGTGCCAGCAAGGGACTAAATGAGCAGTTCTTC | CASKGLNEQFF
TRBJ2-3 | . | TRBV9 | . | 13 | TGTGCCAGCAGCCCGCAGGGAACAGATACGCAGTATTTT | CASSPQGTDTQYF
TRBJ1-2 | . | TRBV5-4 | . | 13 | TGTGCCAGCAGCCCCCGCACCGCTAATGGCTACACCTTC | CASSPRTANGYTF
TRBJ1-2 | . | TRBV6-5 | . | 15 | TGTGCCAGCAGGACAGACAGGCTTGGGGCCGATGGCTACACCTTC | CASRTDRLGADGYTF
TRBJ1-2 | . | TRBV28 | . | 13 | TGTGCCACACACCCCGCGGGGTCCTTGGGCTACACCTTC | CATHPAGSLGYTF
TRBJ2-5 | . | TRBV5-1 | . | 15 | TGCGCCAGCAGCTTGGCCGGACAGTACCAAGAGACCCAGTACTTC | CASSLAGQYQETQYF
TRBJ2-2 | . | TRBV3-1/TRBV3-2 | . | 16 | TGTGCCAGCAGCCCCTTTATGGGGGGGGCCTCCGGGGAGCTGTTTTTT | CASSPFMGGASGELFF
TRBJ1-1 | . | TRBV5-5 | . | 14 | TGTGCCAGCAGCCACATGTCCGGGTCCACTGAAGCTTTCTTT | CASSHMSGSTEAFF
TRBJ1-5 | . | TRBV5-1 | . | 14 | TGCGCCAGCGGTACCGGGACACTTAATCAGCCCCAGCATTTT | CASGTGTLNQPQHF
TRBJ1-5 | . | TRBV19 | TRBD1 | 13 | TGTGCCAGTAGTTTGGACAGGGATCAGCCCCAGCATTTT | CASSLDRDQPQHF
TRBJ1-1 | . | TRBV29-1 | . | 17 | TGCAGCGTCTTCAAGGGGGGGCTAAGGACGTTTACGACTGAAGCTTTCTTT | CSVFKGGLRTFTTEAFF
TRBJ1-5 | once | TRBV25-1 | . | 14 | TGTGCCAGCAGTGATCCGCGGTCCAATCAGCCCCAGCATTTT | CASSDPRSNQPQHF
TRBJ1-4 | . | TRBV5-4 | . | 16 | TGTGCCAGCAGCCCCCACGTCGGGGGGTCGGGAGAAAAACTGTTTTTT | CASSPHVGGSGEKLFF
TRBJ1-2 | . | TRBV7-3 | TRBD1 | 15 | TGTGCCAGCAGCTTAAAGGACAGGGATCCCTATGGCTACACCTTC | CASSLKDRDPYGYTF
TRBJ2-1 | . | TRBV20-1 | . | 14 | TGCAGTGCTAGTTTGAGACTTTCTTTTAGTGAGCAGTTCTTC | CSASLRLSFSEQFF
TRBJ2-1 | . | TRBV3-1/TRBV3-2 | TRBD1 | 18 | TGTGCCAGCAGCCCTAGTCCCGGGACAGGGTTTTTCTACAATGAGCAGTTCTTC | CASSPSPGTGFFYNEQFF
TRBJ1-1 | . | TRBV14 | TRBD1 | 15 | TGTGCCAGCAGCCCCCTGACAGGGGTGGGCACTGAAGCTTTCTTT | CASSPLTGVGTEAFF
TRBJ2-1 | . | TRBV2 | TRBD2 | 15 | TGTGCCAGCAGTGAATATGGCGGGGGGAGGAATGAGCAGTTCTTC | CASSEYGGGRNEQFF
TRBJ2-7 | . | TRBV7-2 | . | 13 | TGTGCCAGCAGCTCAGGGGCGCCCTACGAGCAGTACTTC | CASSSGAPYEQYF
TRBJ2-7 | . | TRBV9 | TRBD1 | 14 | TGTGCCAGCAGCCCAAGGACAGGGGGCCACGAGCAGTACTTC | CASSPRTGGHEQYF
TRBJ1-2 | . | TRBV6-5 | TRBD1 | 14 | TGTGCCAGCAGACGACAGGGGCCGGTCTATGGCTACACCTTC | CASRRQGPVYGYTF
TRBJ1-6 | . | TRBV5-1 | . | 15 | TGCGCCAGCAGCTTGGACGACACCAAGTTGTTTCCCCTCCACTTT | CASSLDDTKLFPLHF
TRBJ1-3 | . | TRBV19 | TRBD1 | 16 | TGTGCCAGTAGTGCCTCAGGGGGCGCCGGTGGAAACACCATATATTTT | CASSASGGAGGNTIYF
TRBJ2-1 | . | TRBV5-1 | . | 14 | TGCGCCAGCAGCTTCGGCTCCCTAGACAATGAGCAGTTCTTC | CASSFGSLDNEQFF
TRBJ1-3 | . | TRBV3-1/TRBV3-2 | . | 17 | TGTGCCAGCAGCCAATTTGGACAGTCGATCTCTGGAAACACCATATATTTT | CASSQFGQSISGNTIYF
TRBJ1-2 | . | TRBV7-2 | TRBD1 | 14 | TGTGCCAGCAGCTCCCGCTCAGGGGGCTATGGCTACACCTTC | CASSSRSGGYGYTF
TRBJ1-1 | . | TRBV15 | . | 16 | TGTGCCACCAGCCCCCTGCCAGGGTCAGAAATCACTGAAGCTTTCTTT | CATSPLPGSEITEAFF
TRBJ1-1 | . | TRBV15 | TRBD1 | 16 | TGTGCCACCAGCAGAGATAGGGGACAGGGGAACACTGAAGCTTTCTTT | CATSRDRGQGNTEAFF
TRBJ2-5 | . | TRBV6-6 | . | 14 | TGTGCCAGCAGTTACTCGAACAGGGAGGAGACCCAGTACTTC | CASSYSNREETQYF
TRBJ1-2 | . | TRBV19 | TRBD1 | 15 | TGTGCCAGTAGTCCACAGAGACAGGGGAACTATGGCTACACCTTC | CASSPQRQGNYGYTF
TRBJ2-7 | . | TRBV10-3 | TRBD1 | 15 | TGTGCCATCAGCGGCGGCCCGGGACAGGACTACGAGCAGTACTTC | CAISGGPGQDYEQYF
TRBJ2-2 | . | TRBV4-2 | TRBD2 | 17 | TGTGCCAGCAGCCAAGCACCGGGACTAACGAACACCGGGGAGCTGTTTTTT | CASSQAPGLTNTGELFF
TRBJ2-2 | . | TRBV15 | . | 17 | TGTGCCACCAGCAGAGGCGGGTCGACCCCAGGTCCCGGGGAGCTGTTTTTT | CATSRGGSTPGPGELFF
TRBJ1-1 | . | TRBV28 | TRBD1 | 13 | TGTGCCAGCAGTCCCGGGACAGGGGATGTCGCTTTCTTT | CASSPGTGDVAFF
TRBJ2-3 | . | TRBV18 | . | 13 | TGTGCCAGCTCAGTTTCAGGGACAGATACGCAGTATTTT | CASSVSGTDTQYF
TRBJ2-1 | . | TRBV7-2 | TRBD2 | 14 | TGTGCCAGCAGCTTAGTGCTAGCGGGGAGACGGCAGTTCTTC | CASSLVLAGRRQFF
TRBJ1-5 | . | TRBV2 | . | 12 | TGTGCCAGCAGCGGGTCGAGTGTGCCCCAGCATTTT | CASSGSSVPQHF
TRBJ2-5 | . | TRBV7-3 | . | 13 | TGTGCCAGCAGCGTAGGGGTGTTAGAGACCCAGTACTTC | CASSVGVLETQYF
TRBJ2-1 | . | TRBV20-1 | . | 10 | TGCAGTGCCCTCCTGAATGAGCAGTTCTTC | CSALLNEQFF
TRBJ2-7 | . | TRBV10-3 | TRBD2 | 14 | TGTGCCATCCGTACTAGCGGGGAACACTACGAGCAGTACTTC | CAIRTSGEHYEQYF
TRBJ1-4 | . | TRBV27 | TRBD1 | 16 | TGTGCCAGCAGTTCTACGCTCCGGGACAGGGATGAAAAACTGTTTTTT | CASSSTLRDRDEKLFF
TRBJ2-2 | . | TRBV4-2 | TRBD2 | 17 | TGTGCCAGCAGCCAAAAACTAGCGGGGGCGAACACCGGGGAGCTGTTTTTT | CASSQKLAGANTGELFF
TRBJ1-2 | . | TRBV5-1 | TRBD1 | 13 | TGCGCCAGCAGCGTCCAGGGGGCGGGTGGCTACACCTTC | CASSVQGAGGYTF
TRBJ1-6 | . | TRBV6-5 | TRBD1 | 13 | TGTGCCAGCAGTACAGGGGGCAATTCACCCCTCCACTTT | CASSTGGNSPLHF
TRBJ2-7 | . | TRBV5-4 | . | 15 | TGTGCCAGCAGCTTGGCAGGGGTTAGCTCCTACGAGCAGTACTTC | CASSLAGVSSYEQYF
TRBJ2-2 | once | TRBV7-9 | . | 16 | TGTGCCAGCAGCTCACCACGTGGCCAGAACACCGGGGAGCTGTTTTTT | CASSSPRGQNTGELFF
TRBJ1-2 | . | TRBV28 | . | 12 | TGTGCCAGCAGTGTTAGTAACTATGGCTACACCTTC | CASSVSNYGYTF
TRBJ1-2 | . | TRBV4-2 | . | 15 | TGTGCCAGCAGCCAAGTTGAGGACGGGATCTATGGCTACACCTTC | CASSQVEDGIYGYTF
TRBJ2-1 | . | TRBV3-1/TRBV3-2 | TRBD2 | 15 | TGTGCCAGCAGCCATCGCGGACTAGTACAAAATGAGCAGTTCTTC | CASSHRGLVQNEQFF
TRBJ2-5 | . | TRBV19 | . | 14 | TGTGCCAGTAGTATTTATTCCGGGGAAGAGACCCAGTACTTC | CASSIYSGEETQYF
TRBJ2-7 | . | TRBV11-1 | . | 13 | TGTGCCAGCAGCTTTGACAATCTCTACGAGCAGTACTTC | CASSFDNLYEQYF
TRBJ2-1 | once | TRBV18 | TRBD1 | 14 | TGTGCCAGCTCCCCGGGACAGGGGGCGGGTGAGCAGTTCTTC | CASSPGQGAGEQFF
TRBJ1-5 | . | TRBV4-2 | . | 16 | TGTGCCAGCAGCCAGACGACAGGCGATAGCAATCAGCCCCAGCATTTT | CASSQTTGDSNQPQHF
TRBJ2-7 | once | TRBV6-1 | . | 14 | TGTGCCAGCAGTGAAGCTCCGGGATCCTACGAGCAGTACTTC | CASSEAPGSYEQYF
TRBJ2-2 | . | TRBV6-2/TRBV6-3 | . | 15 | TGTGCCAGCAGCACCCTACGGGGGATCACCGGGGAGCTGTTTTTT | CASSTLRGITGELFF